These 2 T cell receptor beta chains came from one sample sequenced in a study of cytomegalovirus exposure and HLA in healthy donors. It was with 60 Vbeta and 13 Jbeta primers that the PCR ran. Libraries were prepared by immunoSEQ multiplex PCR; TCRdb keeps only in-frame clonotypes and omits some of them. This table holds about 190,000 clones, 81% found once. Sequenced material: PBMCs. The source is a man between 50 and 59 years old in good health and CMV-seronegative.

This clone appeared a single time. The chain links TRBV7-2 to TRBJ1-2; 7 bases fit TRBD1. Germline loops: CDR1 SGHTA, CDR2 FQGNSA. CDR3 length: 14 residues. J gave up 5 bases and V 4 bases, and 7 bases lay outside the gene matches. The CDR3 sequence: CASSSYRGRYGYTF. The CDR3 DNA reads TGTGCCAGCAGCTCCTACAGGGGAAGGTATGGCTACACCTTC. The full variable domain, with the rest looked up from reference TRBV7-2 and TRBJ1-2, is GAGVSQSPSNKVTEKGKDVELRCDPISGHTALYWYRQSLGQGLEFLIYFQGNSAPDKSGLPSDRFSAERTGGSVSTLTIQRTQQEDSAVYLCASSSYRGRYGYTFGSGTRLTVV.

This clone has just one count. This chain connects TRBV15 to TRBJ2-1; 12 bases agree with TRBD2. The J segment lost 2 bases and the V segment lost 1 base, leaving 3 bases of the junction unmatched. This CDR3 is built from 17 residues. CDR1 and CDR2 from the germline V gene are LNHNV and YYDKDF (reference sequence). The CDR3 loop is CATSRGASGGAYNEQFF. CDR3 nucleotides: TGTGCCACCAGCAGAGGGGCTAGCGGGGGGGCCTACAATGAGCAGTTCTTC.